The present entry profiles one TCR beta chain with its context. Its antigen is not identified. V was trimmed by 0 bases and J by 4 bases, leaving 13 bases between them. This CDR3 has 15 amino acids. Germline V gene data show CDR1 as MNHEY and CDR2 as SVGAGI. Sequencing was performed with immunoSEQ multiplex PCR; in TCRdb, only in-frame clones are kept and a portion is missing. The sample consists of about 110,000 clones, roughly 90% of them appearing once. The sample comes from a study of T cell responses to AZD1222 COVID-19 vaccine. Whole-study context: Timing groups of about 4 and about 12 weeks for second doses were pooled. Broader study findings: Vaccine-associated CD4 TCRs spanned spike, dominant at 160-218 and 743-854. Most donors were white British and more were female, and clonal diversity was possibly underestimated. Receipt of two AZD1222 doses was followed by a rise in Spike-specific TCR breadth and depth.

The clonotype comes from an adult in good health. The sequences come from peripheral blood, collected on day 0 of AZD1222 vaccination. The chain has TRBV6-5 and TRBJ2-7, with a weak D call TRBD1 (5 bases). This CDR3 reads CASSYSGRVGYEQYF. CDR3 coding DNA: TGTGCCAGCAGTTACTCGGGCAGGGTAGGTTACGAGCAGTACTTC.